Below, 17 T cell receptor beta chains from the same sample are listed, as sequenced in a study of CD8 T cells in Susac syndrome. RNA amounts of roughly 0.45 to 1 ug underwent reverse transcription with random hexamers. MiXCR was run by TCRdb on the immunoSEQ multiplex PCR reads, yielding one entry per CDR3 protein. This sample yields approximately 90,000 distinct CDR3 sequences, of which roughly 93% are seen a single time; roughly 0.3% belongs to the top ten. What was sequenced was CD8+ T cells from PBMCs. The source is a human donor in good health.

The chain employs TRBV19 and TRBJ2-1; D remains unclear. V was pared by 5 bases and J by 9 bases, with 14 bases between. CDR1 is LNHDA and CDR2 is SQIVND in the germline V gene (reference sequence). The CDR3 totals 13 residues. Written as DNA, the CDR3 is TGTGCCAGTAGTGCAGGCGGTCTCGGTGAGCAGTTCTTC. This gives the protein CASSAGGLGEQFF. Filled out from reference TRBV19 and TRBJ2-1, the complete variable domain reads DGGITQSPKYLFRKEGQNVTLSCEQNLNHDAMYWYRQDPGQGLRLIYYSQIVNDFQKGDIAEGYSVSREKKESFPLTVTSAQKNPTAFYLCASSAGGLGEQFFGPGTRLTVL.

CDR3 coding DNA: TGCAGCGTTGGGGCCTCGGGACAGGTTAATGAGCAGTTCTTC. Amino acid sequence: CSVGASGQVNEQFF. The chain recombines TRBV29-1 with TRBJ2-1, with 8 bases fitting TRBD1. CDR1 and CDR2 from the germline V gene are SQVTM and ANQGSEA. The length of the CDR3 is 14 residues. The V and J ends lost 4 bases and 7 bases, in that order; junction bases with no gene match: 9.

The chain is built from TRBV18 and TRBJ2-7; perhaps TRBD2 as D (6 bases). Germline V gene sequence: CDR1 KGHSH, CDR2 LQKENI. The V end was cut by 3 bases, the J end by 3 bases, with 9 bases between. There are 13 residues in the CDR3. CDR3 sequence (DNA): TGTGCCAGCTCACCCGCTAGCGACTACGAGCAGTACTTC. It translates to CASSPASDYEQYF.

This clonotype was observed a single time. The chain is built from TRBV30 and TRBJ1-5, with unresolved D. Trimming stripped 1 base from V and 1 base from J, with 14 bases between. Germline V gene lookup returns CDR1 GTSNPN and CDR2 SVGIG (reference sequence). The CDR3 spans 16 residues. CDR3 residues: CAWSDDITESNQPQHF. CDR3 nucleotide sequence: TGTGCCTGGAGTGATGACATAACGGAGAGCAATCAGCCCCAGCATTTT.

J is TRBJ2-5 and V is TRBV15; D call uncertain. The V and J ends lost 1 base and 5 bases respectively, with 5 bases between them. The CDR3 consists of 12 residues. The germline V gene has CDR1 LNHNV and CDR2 YYDKDF (reference sequence). CDR3 nucleotide sequence: TGTGCCACCAGCAGAGGAGAGGAGACCCAGTACTTC. The encoded protein is CATSRGEETQYF.

The chain couples TRBV6-2 or TRBV6-3 to TRBJ2-7; D unclear. V lost 2 bases, J lost 4 bases, and 15 bases lay in between. Germline V gene data show CDR1 as MNHEY and CDR2 as SVGEGT. CDR3 size: 15 residues. CDR3 protein: CASSYGSPGPYEQYF. CDR3 nucleotide sequence: TGTGCCAGCAGTTACGGAAGTCCAGGCCCATACGAGCAGTACTTC.

This chain uses TRBV6-6 with TRBJ2-7, with 10 bases identical to TRBD1. Trimming took 2 bases from V and 3 from J; bases not matched to a gene: 4. The CDR3 consists of 15 residues. Germline-derived CDR1 and CDR2 are MNHNY and SVGAGI (reference sequence). CDR3: CASSYPGQGIYEQYF. The CDR3 bases are TGTGCCAGCAGTTACCCGGGACAGGGGATCTACGAGCAGTACTTC.

The chain joins TRBV7-9 to TRBJ1-5; no clear D. This CDR3 has 12 amino acids. Trimming took off 5 bases at V and 6 bases at J, with 8 bases between the two ends. Germline V CDR1 and CDR2: SEHNR, FQNEAQ (reference sequence). The CDR3 loop reads CASSLGTQPQHF. The DNA for the CDR3 is TGTGCCAGCAGCCTCGGTACTCAGCCCCAGCATTTT.

This clonotype was seen only once. The chain uses TRBV21-1 and TRBJ2-3. TRBV21-1 is a known pseudogene. The CDR3 extends over 13 amino acids. CDR3 bases: TGTGCCAGCAGCAAACCTAGCACAGATACGCAGTATTTT. This codes for CASSKPSTDTQYF.

This rearrangement joins TRBV7-8 to TRBJ1-1; D is possibly TRBD1 (6 bases). Deletions cut 3 bases from V and 4 bases from J, with 12 bases between. In germline, CDR1 is SGHVS, CDR2 FQNEAQ. The CDR3 extends over 14 amino acids. This CDR3 reads CASSLGGLSTEAFF. In DNA form, the CDR3 reads TGTGCCAGCAGCTTGGGGGGGCTGAGCACTGAAGCTTTCTTT.

The table lists this clonotype with a few counts. This chain connects TRBV27 to TRBJ2-7; 7 bases agree with TRBD1. Per the germline V gene, CDR1 is MNHEY and CDR2 is SMNVEV (reference sequence). This CDR3 is built from 14 residues. V shed 2 bases and J 0 bases; nucleotides not matched to a gene: 1. CDR3 nucleotides: TGTGCCAGCAGTTTAACAGGGGCCTCCTACGAGCAGTACTTC. Its protein product is CASSLTGASYEQYF.

This rearrangement joins TRBV19 to TRBJ1-3; D gene uncertain. The CDR3 is 14 residues long. Trimming removed 6 bases from V and 0 bases from J, with 9 bases in between. Germline assignment: CDR1 LNHDA and CDR2 SQIVND (reference sequence). CDR3 coding DNA: TGTGCCAGTAGCGGCGGACTCTCTGGAAACACCATATATTTT. This translates into CASSGGLSGNTIYF.

The CDR3 nucleotides read TGTGCCAGCAGCTTGGGGACAGGGAACACTGAAGCTTTCTTT. Its translation is CASSLGTGNTEAFF. This chain connects TRBV5-6 to TRBJ1-1; 7 positions agree with TRBD1. Germline trimming cut 0 bases from V and 1 base from J; bases unmatched to any gene: 0. Germline V gene sequence: CDR1 SGHDT, CDR2 YYEEEE. The CDR3 contains 14 residues.

The chain uses TRBV6-5 and TRBJ2-1, with D possibly called TRBD1 or TRBD2 (5 bases each). The CDR3 has 14 amino acids. V was clipped by 6 bases and J by 7 bases, with 16 bases between them. The V gene's germline CDR1 is MNHEY and CDR2 SVGAGI. The CDR3 DNA reads as TGTGCCAGCAGCACCGGGGCCCATGTTAATGAGCAGTTCTTC. Its translation: CASSTGAHVNEQFF.

The rearrangement joins TRBV13 to TRBJ2-2; 7 positions match TRBD1. CDR1 and CDR2 (germline): PRHDT, FYEKMQ (reference sequence). There are 16 residues in the CDR3. Unmatched junction bases numbered 9, after V lost 2 bases and J lost 6 bases. For the CDR3, the DNA is TGTGCCAGCAGCTTAAAGAGGGGGCTGAGAGCCGGGGAGCTGTTTTTT. Translated, it gives CASSLKRGLRAGELFF.

The CDR3 is CASSSRESEATQYF. The CDR3 bases are TGCGCCAGCAGCTCCAGGGAGTCGGAGGCTACGCAGTATTTT. This sequence joins TRBV5-1 and TRBJ2-3, with D perhaps TRBD1 or TRBD2 (5 bases each). This CDR3 comprises 14 residues. Per germline, CDR1 SGHRS and CDR2 YFSETQ. Trimming removed 3 bases at V and 8 bases at J, with 16 bases between. The complete variable domain, with remaining parts taken from reference TRBV5-1 and TRBJ2-3, reads KAGVTQTPRYLIKTRGQQVTLSCSPISGHRSVSWYQQTPGQGLQFLFEYFSETQRNKGNFPGRFSGRQFSNSRSEMNVSTLELGDSALYLCASSSRESEATQYFGPGTRLTVL.

The V call is TRBV7-2, the J call TRBJ2-3; the match to TRBD2 covers 11 bases. Germline V lookup: CDR1 SGHTA, CDR2 FQGNSA. This CDR3 is 17 amino acids long. The V gene end was trimmed by 2 bases and the J gene end by 1 base; junction bases not matched to a gene: 5. The CDR3 reads CASSLLAGGPGTDTQYF. The DNA for the CDR3 is TGTGCCAGCAGCTTATTAGCGGGGGGGCCGGGCACAGATACGCAGTATTTT.